One sample yielded the 3 T cell receptor beta chains listed below, sequenced in a study of shared clonotypes between healthy human individuals. Only in-frame clones appear in the TCRdb table, and some are missing; sequencing was by immunoSEQ multiplex PCR. The sample holds about 1.5 million clones, approximately 98% seen once. Sequences were obtained from naive CD4+ T cells sorted from blood. Subset denoted: CD45RA+ positively selected. The receptors come from a man aged 25 to 40 in good health.

The chain combines TRBV7-9 with TRBJ2-3; D is perhaps TRBD1 or TRBD2 (5 bases each). The CDR3 spans 16 residues. V lost 4 bases to trimming and J lost 1 base, with 15 bases between them. Per germline, CDR1 SEHNR and CDR2 FQNEAQ (reference sequence). CDR3 sequence: CASSSRVGVGTDTQYF. In DNA form, the CDR3 reads TGTGCCAGCAGCTCCAGGGTGGGGGTGGGCACAGATACGCAGTATTTT.

This chain links TRBV9 with TRBJ2-6; D gene unclear. Germline assignment: CDR1 SGDLS and CDR2 YYNGEE. The CDR3 has 13 amino acids. V dropped 4 bases and J dropped 4 bases, with 6 bases sitting between them. The CDR3 is CASSPDGANVLTF. The CDR3 DNA reads TGTGCCAGCAGCCCAGACGGGGCCAACGTCCTGACTTTC.

This chain's CDR3 is CASSFDGNEKLFF. DNA of the CDR3: TGTGCCAGCAGCTTTGACGGGAATGAAAAACTGTTTTTT. The genes are TRBV7-9 and TRBJ1-4; D gene unclear. V gave up 3 bases and J gave up 5 bases, with 7 bases separating them. CDR3 length: 13 amino acids. Germline V gene data show CDR1 as SEHNR and CDR2 as FQNEAQ (reference sequence).